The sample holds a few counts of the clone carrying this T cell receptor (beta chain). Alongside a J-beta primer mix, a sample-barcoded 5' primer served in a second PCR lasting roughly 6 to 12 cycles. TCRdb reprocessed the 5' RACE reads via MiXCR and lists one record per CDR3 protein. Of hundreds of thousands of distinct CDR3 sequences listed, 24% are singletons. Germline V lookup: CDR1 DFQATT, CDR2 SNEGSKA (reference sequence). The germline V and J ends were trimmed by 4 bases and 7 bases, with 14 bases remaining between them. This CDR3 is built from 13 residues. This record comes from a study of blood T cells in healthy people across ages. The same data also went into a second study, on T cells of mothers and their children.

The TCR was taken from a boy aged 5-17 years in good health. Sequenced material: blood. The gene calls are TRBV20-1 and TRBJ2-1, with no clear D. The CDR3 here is CSANIGATNEQFF. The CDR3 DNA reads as TGCAGTGCTAATATCGGCGCAACGAATGAGCAGTTCTTC.